These 22 T cell receptor beta chains were all obtained from the same sample, sequenced in a study of OX40 agonist ivuxolimab in advanced cancers. The assay was immunoSEQ multiplex PCR, and TCRdb's table has in-frame clones only and misses some. The sample has 94,000 or so clones; approximately 81% are singletons. Specimen: CD4+ or CD8+ T cells sorted from blood, collected in a trial of the OX40 agonist ivuxolimab. These receptors were obtained from an adult with an advanced solid tumor such as melanoma, head and neck, liver or kidney cancer.

The genes are TRBV18 and TRBJ1-3; D might be TRBD1 (6 bases). V was pared by 0 bases and J by 0 bases, with 15 bases between. CDR1 and CDR2 from the germline V gene are KGHSH and LQKENI. CDR3 length: 18 amino acids. CDR3: CASSPPWQGTRSGNTIYF. The CDR3 region has the DNA TGTGCCAGCTCACCACCGTGGCAGGGGACCCGCTCTGGAAACACCATATATTTT.

This clone was picked up a small number of times. V usage is TRBV5-4 and J usage is TRBJ2-7, with 8 nucleotides matching TRBD1. Germline CDR1 and CDR2: SGHNT and YYREEE (reference sequence). V lost 4 bases, J lost 13 bases, and 16 bases stayed unmatched. The CDR3 consists of 14 residues. This chain's CDR3 is CASSAQGAIFVPYV. In DNA form, the CDR3 reads TGTGCCAGCAGCGCCCAGGGGGCGATTTTCGTACCTTACGTC.

As DNA, the CDR3 is TGTGCCAGCAGTTACTCGGGGCAGGAAGAGACCCAGTACTTC. Protein: CASSYSGQEETQYF. The chain links TRBV6-6 to TRBJ2-5; TRBD1 might be the D (5 bases). The CDR3 covers 14 residues. The germline V and J ends were trimmed by 0 bases and 3 bases, with 8 bases remaining between them. CDR1 MNHNY and CDR2 SVGAGI come from the germline V gene (reference sequence).

The chain employs TRBV10-3 and TRBJ1-2; a possible D gene is TRBD1 (5 bases). Germline CDR1 reads ENHRY; CDR2 reads SYGVKD. There are 14 residues in the CDR3. V was cut by 3 bases and J by 3 bases, with 11 bases left in between. DNA for the CDR3: TGTGCCATCAGTGATATAGGGGCGGACTATGGCTACACCTTC. Translation gives CAISDIGADYGYTF.

The CDR3, as DNA: TGTGCCAGCTCCCACGAGTCGATGCTACTAGCCAAAAACATTCAGTACTTC. This gives the protein CASSHESMLLAKNIQYF. This chain joins TRBV18 and TRBJ2-4, with D hard to call. The length of the CDR3 is 17 residues. The germline V gene has CDR1 KGHSH and CDR2 LQKENI. Trimming shortened V by 6 bases and J by 0 bases, and 18 bases separated the two germline ends.

The chain joins TRBV28 to TRBJ1-5, with D possibly TRBD1 on 5 matching bases. V shed 9 bases and J shed 1 base, with 16 bases lying between them. Looked up from germline, CDR1 is MDHEN and CDR2 is SYDVKM. The length of the CDR3 is 15 residues. The CDR3 spells CASKGQGVSNQPQHF. In DNA form, the CDR3 reads TGTGCCAGTAAGGGGCAGGGAGTAAGCAATCAGCCCCAGCATTTT.

The gene calls are TRBV11-1 and TRBJ2-7; D remains ambiguous. Trimming took off 5 bases at V and 1 base at J, with 9 bases between the two ends. The V gene's germline CDR1 is SGHAT and CDR2 FQDESV (reference sequence). The CDR3 is made up of 13 amino acids. CDR3: CASSPPRSYEQYV. The DNA of the CDR3 is TGTGCCAGCAGCCCCCCTAGGTCCTACGAGCAGTACGTC.

The chain joins TRBV7-2 to TRBJ1-2; tentatively, D is TRBD1 (6 bases). Per the germline V gene, CDR1 is SGHTA and CDR2 is FQGNSA. V gave up 5 bases and J gave up 8 bases, with 21 bases separating them. This CDR3 is built from 15 residues. CDR3 protein: CASSPRLDRWEGYTF. Here the CDR3 DNA reads TGTGCCAGCAGCCCCCGACTAGACAGGTGGGAAGGCTACACCTTC.

The chain recombines TRBV10-3 with TRBJ1-6; D might be TRBD1 (5 bases). The CDR3 contains 14 residues. Germline assignment: CDR1 ENHRY and CDR2 SYGVKD. Trimming shortened V by 3 bases and J by 9 bases, and 12 bases separated the two germline ends. The CDR3 DNA sequence: TGTGCCATCAGTGACAGGCAGGGTGGTTCACCCCTCCACTTT. Translation gives CAISDRQGGSPLHF.

This chain joins TRBV7-2 and TRBJ2-4; D unresolved. This CDR3 contains 19 residues. Germline V lookup: CDR1 SGHTA, CDR2 FQGNSA. V lost 5 bases, J lost 0 bases, and 23 bases lay in between. The CDR3 nucleotides read TGTGCCAGCAGCCCGACTTCGCATCGGACGGACCTAGCCAAAAACATTCAGTACTTC. It codes for CASSPTSHRTDLAKNIQYF.

This clone was observed once. The rearrangement joins TRBV29-1 to TRBJ1-2; 9 nucleotides align to TRBD1. Germline loops: CDR1 SQVTM, CDR2 ANQGSEA. The CDR3 spans 13 residues. V was pared by 7 bases and J by 3 bases, with 6 bases of the junction left unmatched. The CDR3 sequence is CSAARTGDYGYTF. The CDR3 DNA reads as TGCAGCGCCGCTCGGACAGGGGACTATGGCTACACCTTC.

The V call is TRBV7-9, the J call TRBJ1-1; D gene unclear. V was clipped by 0 bases and J by 5 bases, with 7 bases between them. Per germline, CDR1 SEHNR and CDR2 FQNEAQ (reference sequence). This CDR3 contains 13 residues. CDR3 coding DNA: TGTGCCAGCAGCTTAGCGGTGGGAACTGAAGCTTTCTTT. Its translation: CASSLAVGTEAFF.

The chain employs TRBV7-9 and TRBJ2-2; D ambiguous. The V gene's germline CDR1 is SEHNR and CDR2 FQNEAQ (reference sequence). The CDR3 totals 14 residues. With 2 bases removed from V and 1 base from J, the gap between germline ends came to 5 bases. CDR3 region: CASSLTVNTGELFF. CDR3 in DNA: TGTGCCAGCAGCTTAACAGTGAACACCGGGGAGCTGTTTTTT.

The chain combines TRBV5-1 with TRBJ1-1; D is unresolved. Trimming took off 0 bases at V and 2 bases at J, with 8 bases between the two ends. The CDR3 has 14 residues. Looked up from germline, CDR1 is SGHRS and CDR2 is YFSETQ. This CDR3 is CASSLARSNTEAFF. In nucleotides, the CDR3 is TGCGCCAGCAGCTTGGCACGGAGTAACACTGAAGCTTTCTTT. Combining the CDR3 with reference TRBV5-1 and TRBJ1-1 gives the whole variable domain KAGVTQTPRYLIKTRGQQVTLSCSPISGHRSVSWYQQTPGQGLQFLFEYFSETQRNKGNFPGRFSGRQFSNSRSEMNVSTLELGDSALYLCASSLARSNTEAFFGQGTRLTVV.

The chain couples TRBV5-4 to TRBJ2-3; 12 bases match TRBD2. The germline gives CDR1 SGHNT, CDR2 YYREEE (reference sequence). The CDR3 extends over 15 amino acids. Losses at the gene ends were 3 bases for V and 6 bases for J; bases not matched to a gene: 5. The chain's CDR3 is CASSWPSGGDDTQYF. CDR3 nucleotides: TGTGCCAGCAGCTGGCCTAGCGGGGGGGATGATACGCAGTATTTT.

The chain carries TRBV7-9 and TRBJ1-1; a possible D gene is TRBD1 (5 bases). CDR3 length: 14 amino acids. Germline V gene lookup returns CDR1 SEHNR and CDR2 FQNEAQ (reference sequence). V was shortened by 4 bases and J by 5 bases, with 14 bases between the two germline ends. The CDR3 nucleotides read TGTGCCAGCAGCTCAGGGTTTGAGGGGACTGAAGCTTTCTTT. It encodes CASSSGFEGTEAFF.

This chain connects TRBV5-4 to TRBJ1-2, with D possibly being TRBD1 (5 bases). Trimming removed 4 bases from V and 4 bases from J, with 11 bases in between. The germline V gene encodes CDR1 SGHNT and CDR2 YYREEE (reference sequence). The CDR3 contains 13 residues. CDR3 loop: CASSTGTGYGYTF. The DNA of the CDR3 is TGTGCCAGCAGCACCGGGACGGGCTATGGCTACACCTTC. Full variable domain (outside the CDR3, taken from reference TRBV5-4 and TRBJ1-2): ETGVTQSPTHLIKTRGQQVTLRCSSQSGHNTVSWYQQALGQGPQFIFQYYREEENGRGNFPPRFSGLQFPNYSSELNVNALELDDSALYLCASSTGTGYGYTFGSGTRLTVV.

The chain employs TRBV7-2 and TRBJ1-6, with D possibly TRBD1 on 5 matching bases. V dropped 5 bases and J dropped 9 bases, with 17 bases sitting between them. Germline V lookup: CDR1 SGHTA, CDR2 FQGNSA. The CDR3 runs to 15 residues. The CDR3 here is CASSPATGTPSPLHF. CDR3 coding DNA: TGTGCCAGCAGCCCCGCAACCGGGACCCCTTCACCCCTCCACTTT.

This sequence joins TRBV5-4 and TRBJ1-1, with D possibly TRBD1 on 5 matching bases. Trimming left V 4 bases short and J 2 bases short, with 15 bases between. The length of the CDR3 is 15 residues. From germline, CDR1 is SGHNT and CDR2 YYREEE (reference sequence). CDR3 coding DNA: TGTGCCAGCAGCCAGCCCGGGCAGGGAAACACTGAAGCTTTCTTT. It encodes CASSQPGQGNTEAFF.

The rearrangement uses TRBV7-6 and TRBJ2-3; D is undetermined. Trimming took 1 base from V and 2 from J, leaving 19 bases between them. The CDR3 contains 18 residues. Germline CDR1 SGHVS, CDR2 FNYEAQ. The DNA for the CDR3 is TGTGCCAGCAGCTTAGGGAGCTTGTCAAAGACCCTCACAGATACGCAGTATTTT. This translates into CASSLGSLSKTLTDTQYF.

The table lists this clone with a count of one. In the same sample, other DNA sequences code for this CDR3. The chain carries TRBV7-2 and TRBJ2-5; 8 positions agree with TRBD2. The CDR3 sequence is 15 residues long. V gave up 1 base and J gave up 2 bases; unmatched junction bases: 3. Per the germline V gene, CDR1 is SGHTA and CDR2 is FQGNSA. The CDR3 protein is CASSLVAGGQETQYF. In DNA, the CDR3 is TGTGCCAGCAGCTTAGTTGCGGGGGGACAAGAGACCCAGTACTTC.

This sequence joins TRBV21-1 and TRBJ2-7; the DNA was not used to check the table's D call, TRBD1. TRBV21-1 is recorded as a pseudogene. The CDR3 extends over 15 amino acids. The CDR3 DNA reads as TGTGCCAGCAGCACAGGGGCTTTAGGGGTATACGAGCAGTACGTC. Its translation: CASSTGALGVYEQYV.